The 15 T cell receptor beta chains given below trace back to one sample, sequenced in a study of cytomegalovirus exposure and HLA in healthy donors. The study ran its PCR with 60 Vbeta and 13 Jbeta primers. The repertoire was sequenced with immunoSEQ multiplex PCR; TCRdb's copy has only in-frame clones and lacks some. The table includes roughly 69,000 clones, about 78% detected once. The sequencing sample was made of PBMCs. These TCRs come from a man aged 18 to 35 in good health and CMV-seronegative.

V usage is TRBV4-3 and J usage is TRBJ2-1, with 9 nucleotides matching TRBD2. This CDR3 spans 15 amino acids. From germline, CDR1 is LGHNA and CDR2 YSLEER. V trimming: 6 bases; J trimming: 6 bases; junction bases outside the gene matches: 9. The CDR3 protein is CASRGRGGGGNEQFF. CDR3 bases: TGCGCCAGCAGGGGTAGGGGCGGGGGGGGCAATGAGCAGTTCTTC.

The CDR3 region has the DNA TGTGCCAGCAGCGTGACTAGCGGGGGTCAGGAGACCCAGTACTTC. It specifies CASSVTSGGQETQYF. This sequence joins TRBV6-4 and TRBJ2-5; 12 nucleotides match TRBD2. The ends lost 6 bases at V and 5 bases at J; junction bases unmatched: 7. Germline loops: CDR1 MRHNA, CDR2 SNTAGT. There are 15 residues in the CDR3.

This clone was detected a few times. V gene TRBV29-1 combines with J gene TRBJ2-5; 10 bases line up with TRBD2. CDR3 length: 14 residues. Germline CDR1 reads SQVTM; CDR2 reads ANQGSEA. V trimming: 7 bases; J trimming: 5 bases; junction bases outside the gene matches: 10. The CDR3 spells CSGGQRGGPETQYF. The CDR3 coding sequence is TGCAGCGGGGGGCAGCGGGGGGGCCCGGAGACCCAGTACTTC.

The V call is TRBV6-5, the J call TRBJ1-6; TRBD1 might be the D (6 bases). CDR3 length: 14 residues. Per the germline V gene, CDR1 is MNHEY and CDR2 is SVGAGI. The V end lost 9 bases, the J end lost 10 bases, and 19 bases lay between the germline ends. Here the CDR3 reads CASQPRGSGSPLHF. The CDR3 DNA reads as TGTGCCAGTCAGCCCAGGGGCTCAGGATCACCCCTCCACTTT.

V usage is TRBV12-5 and J usage is TRBJ2-3, with 9 nucleotides matching TRBD2. Unmatched junction bases numbered 5, after V lost 3 bases and J lost 4 bases. Germline values: CDR1 LGHNT, CDR2 FRNRAP. This CDR3 has 15 amino acids. The CDR3 DNA reads as TGTGCTAGTGGTTTTAGCGGGGGTGTTGCAGATACGCAGTATTTT. This sequence encodes CASGFSGGVADTQYF.

This clone occurred once. This chain connects TRBV25-1 to TRBJ2-7; 9 bases align to TRBD2. The CDR3 runs 14 residues. With V trimmed by 5 bases and J by 0 bases, 2 bases remained unmatched. Per the germline V gene, CDR1 is MGHDK and CDR2 is SYGVNS. As DNA, the CDR3 is TGTGCCAGCAGTAATAGCGGGGGCTCCTACGAGCAGTACTTC. Amino acid sequence: CASSNSGGSYEQYF.

The gene calls are TRBV4-1 and TRBJ2-3, with 12 nucleotides matching TRBD2. The ends lost 3 bases at V and 4 bases at J; junction bases unmatched: 5. CDR3 length: 16 residues. From germline, CDR1 is MGHRA and CDR2 YSYEKL. CDR3 DNA: TGCGCCAGCAGCCAGAAACTAGCGGGGGGCGCAGATACGCAGTATTTT. Protein product: CASSQKLAGGADTQYF.

The chain couples TRBV15 to TRBJ2-5; maybe TRBD1 (6 bases). V was trimmed by 3 bases and J by 5 bases, leaving 19 bases between them. The CDR3 spans 16 residues. Germline V gene data show CDR1 as LNHNV and CDR2 as YYDKDF (reference sequence). CDR3 bases: TGTGCCACCAGCAGCTATTTTTTACAGGGTGGGGAGACCCAGTACTTC. Translated, it gives CATSSYFLQGGETQYF.

Here the CDR3 reads CAWTGEMAQYF. CDR3 DNA: TGTGCCTGGACAGGGGAAATGGCCCAGTACTTC. The chain uses TRBV30 and TRBJ2-5, with a weak D call TRBD1 (6 bases). Trimming removed 4 bases from V and 9 bases from J, with 12 bases in between. The CDR3 consists of 11 residues. Looked up from germline, CDR1 is GTSNPN and CDR2 is SVGIG (reference sequence).

This chain uses TRBV19 with TRBJ1-2; no firm D call. CDR3 length: 14 amino acids. Germline-derived CDR1 and CDR2 are LNHDA and SQIVND (reference sequence). Trimming took 7 bases from V and 4 from J, leaving 16 bases between them. CDR3 in amino acids: CASMGGSQGYGYTF. CDR3 in DNA: TGTGCCAGTATGGGAGGAAGTCAAGGCTATGGCTACACCTTC.

The V and J genes are TRBV4-2 and TRBJ2-4, with 12 nucleotides matching TRBD2. V gave up 1 base and J gave up 8 bases; unmatched junction bases: 12. The CDR3 is 18 residues long. The V gene's germline CDR1 is LGHNA and CDR2 YNFKEQ. The CDR3 nucleotides read TGTGCCAGCAGCCAAGGATCTAGCGGGGGGGCCGTAAGCGACATTCAGTACTTC. Translation: CASSQGSSGGAVSDIQYF.

The rearrangement uses TRBV29-1 and TRBJ2-7; TRBD2 matches at 10 bases. The trim removed 5 bases at V and 7 bases at J, leaving 14 bases unmatched. The CDR3 runs to 15 residues. Germline V gives CDR1 SQVTM, CDR2 ANQGSEA. CDR3: CSVQSRLAGAREQYF. The CDR3 nucleotides are TGCAGCGTTCAATCACGGCTAGCGGGGGCCCGGGAGCAGTACTTC.

The chain employs TRBV6-1 and TRBJ1-2; no clear D. Trimming removed 2 bases at V and 7 bases at J, with 17 bases between. This CDR3 spans 15 amino acids. Germline assignment: CDR1 MNHNS and CDR2 SASEGT. Here the CDR3 reads CASSESGRGRSGYTF. Written as DNA, the CDR3 is TGTGCCAGCAGTGAATCCGGCCGGGGTCGTAGTGGCTACACCTTC.

This clone came up once. J is TRBJ2-7 and V is TRBV7-9, with TRBD1 matching 9 bases. This CDR3 is 15 amino acids long. The V and J ends lost 4 bases and 4 bases, in that order; junction bases with no gene match: 8. The germline V gene has CDR1 SEHNR and CDR2 FQNEAQ (reference sequence). This chain's CDR3 is CASSSGQGRQYEQYV. The CDR3 DNA is TGTGCCAGCAGCTCAGGACAGGGGAGGCAGTACGAGCAGTACGTC.

V is TRBV6-1 and J is TRBJ1-1; D remains ambiguous. Trimming cost V 1 base and J 6 bases, with 9 bases left between them. The germline V gene has CDR1 MNHNS and CDR2 SASEGT. CDR3 length equals 13 residues. The CDR3 DNA follows: TGTGCCAGCAGTGAAGTTCGGTTTGCTGAAGCTTTCTTT. Amino acids: CASSEVRFAEAFF.